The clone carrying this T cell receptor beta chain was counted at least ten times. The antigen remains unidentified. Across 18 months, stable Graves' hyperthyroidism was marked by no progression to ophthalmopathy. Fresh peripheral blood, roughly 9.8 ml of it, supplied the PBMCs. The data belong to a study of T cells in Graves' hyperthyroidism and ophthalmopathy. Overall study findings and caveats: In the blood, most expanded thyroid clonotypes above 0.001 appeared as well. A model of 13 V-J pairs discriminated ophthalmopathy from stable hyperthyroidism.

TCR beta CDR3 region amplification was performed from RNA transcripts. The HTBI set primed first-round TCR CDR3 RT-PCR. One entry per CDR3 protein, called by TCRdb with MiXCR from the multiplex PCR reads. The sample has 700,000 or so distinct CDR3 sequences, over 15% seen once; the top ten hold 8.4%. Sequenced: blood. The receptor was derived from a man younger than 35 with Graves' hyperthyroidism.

CDR3 in amino acids: CASSLRQGAADTQYF. Here the CDR3 DNA reads TGCGCCAGCAGCCTAAGACAGGGCGCCGCAGATACGCAGTATTTT. The chain links TRBV5-1 to TRBJ2-3; 7 nucleotides match TRBD1. Germline loops: CDR1 SGHRS, CDR2 YFSETQ. The V and J ends lost 4 bases and 4 bases, in that order; junction bases with no gene match: 9. This CDR3 region has 15 residues.